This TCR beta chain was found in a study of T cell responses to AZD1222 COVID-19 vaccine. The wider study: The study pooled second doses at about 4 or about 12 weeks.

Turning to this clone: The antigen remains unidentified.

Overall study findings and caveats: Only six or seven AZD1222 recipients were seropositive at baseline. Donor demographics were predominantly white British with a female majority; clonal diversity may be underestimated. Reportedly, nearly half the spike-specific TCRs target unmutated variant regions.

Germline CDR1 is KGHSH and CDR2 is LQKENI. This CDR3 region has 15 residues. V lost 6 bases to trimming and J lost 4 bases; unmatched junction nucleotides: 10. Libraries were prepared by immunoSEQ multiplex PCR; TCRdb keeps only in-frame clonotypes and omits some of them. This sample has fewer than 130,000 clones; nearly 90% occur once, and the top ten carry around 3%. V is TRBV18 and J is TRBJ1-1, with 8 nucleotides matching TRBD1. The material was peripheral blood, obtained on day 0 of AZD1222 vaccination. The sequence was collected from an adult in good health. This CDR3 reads CASSPGSTGATEAFF. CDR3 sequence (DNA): TGTGCCAGCTCCCCAGGGTCGACAGGGGCCACTGAAGCTTTCTTT.